The 2 T cell receptor beta chains listed next were all sequenced from one sample in a study of T cell responses to AZD1222 COVID-19 vaccine. Generated by immunoSEQ multiplex PCR, the TCRdb table keeps only in-frame clones and is missing some. Among approximately 170,000 clones listed, roughly 85% were seen once. The specimen was peripheral blood, collected 28 days after the second AZD1222 dose. Source of these receptors: an adult who received the AZD1222 COVID-19 vaccine.

The chain recombines TRBV28 with TRBJ2-1; D tentatively reads TRBD1 or TRBD2 (6 bases each). The CDR3 sequence is 15 residues long. Trimming removed 3 bases from V and 3 bases from J, with 12 bases in between. Germline V CDR1 and CDR2: MDHEN, SYDVKM. The CDR3 spells CASSLEGGNYNEQFF. Here the CDR3 DNA reads TGTGCCAGCAGTTTGGAGGGGGGAAACTACAATGAGCAGTTCTTC.

The chain carries TRBV6-2 or TRBV6-3 and TRBJ2-4; D not resolved. Germline V lookup: CDR1 MNHEY, CDR2 SVGEGT. The CDR3 is made up of 11 amino acids. V lost 5 bases to trimming and J lost 8 bases, with 7 bases between them. In DNA, the CDR3 is TGTGCCAGCAGTAACCGGTACATTCAGTACTTC. Protein sequence: CASSNRYIQYF.